Listed here are 21 T cell receptor beta chains from one sample, sequenced in a study of T cells in Graves' hyperthyroidism and ophthalmopathy. RNA transcripts gave rise to amplified TCR beta CDR3 regions. Primed by the HTBI set, a first-round RT-PCR was run on the TCR CDR3. TCRdb ran MiXCR on the multiplex PCR reads and lists one entry per CDR3 protein. The sample consists of fewer than 650,000 distinct CDR3 sequences, roughly 14% of them appearing once. Sequencing was done on a sample of blood. The source is a woman aged 40 to 50 with Graves' ophthalmopathy.

The rearrangement links TRBV2 to TRBJ1-1; 8 bases fit TRBD1. The CDR3 loop spans 13 amino acids. The trim removed 6 bases at V and 9 bases at J, leaving 9 bases unmatched. Germline V CDR1 and CDR2: SNHLY, FYNNEI. The CDR3 bases are TGTGCCAGCAGCCAAAGGGACAGGTCAAAAGCTTTCTTT. It codes for CASSQRDRSKAFF.

This clonotype was detected only a few times. This chain connects TRBV29-1 to TRBJ2-4; D gene ambiguous. Germline CDR1 and CDR2: SQVTM and ANQGSEA. The ends were cut back, 4 bases at V and 0 bases at J, with 13 bases in the middle. This CDR3 contains 15 residues. The CDR3 bases are TGCAGCGTTGTTAGTGGCAGCTCAGCCAAAAACATTCAGTACTTC. Encoded protein: CSVVSGSSAKNIQYF.

This clonotype was recorded many times. The chain couples TRBV12-3 or TRBV12-4 to TRBJ1-6, with TRBD1 matching 7 bases. The CDR3 sequence is 14 residues long. V dropped 4 bases and J dropped 10; count of bases not matched to a gene: 7. Written as DNA, the CDR3 is TGTGCCAGCAGTTCCGGGACAGTGAAATCACCCCTCCACTTT. Translated, it gives CASSSGTVKSPLHF.

The sample holds a few counts of this clonotype. This rearrangement joins TRBV20-1 to TRBJ2-7; the D call may be TRBD1 or TRBD2 (5 bases each). The CDR3 spans 11 residues. CDR1 and CDR2 from the germline V gene are DFQATT and SNEGSKA (reference sequence). Trimming cost V 5 bases and J 4 bases, with 9 bases left between them. Written as DNA, the CDR3 is TGCAGTGCTGGGGACGTTTACGAGCAGTACTTC. This translates into CSAGDVYEQYF.

This clonotype was seen at least ten times. The chain combines TRBV6-2 or TRBV6-3 with TRBJ1-1; D is ambiguous. The CDR3 is 14 amino acids. Germline CDR1 MNHEY, CDR2 SVGEGT. Trimming took off 0 bases at V and 1 base at J, with 6 bases between the two ends. The CDR3 spells CASSYSQENTEAFF. CDR3 nucleotides: TGTGCCAGCAGTTACTCGCAGGAGAACACTGAAGCTTTCTTT.

This clonotype was seen at least ten times. The gene calls are TRBV6-1 and TRBJ1-1, with a possible D match to TRBD1 (6 bases). Germline-derived CDR1 and CDR2 are MNHNS and SASEGT. V lost 6 bases and J lost 4, with 15 bases in between. This CDR3 spans 14 amino acids. This CDR3 reads CASRGGQVGTEAFF. The CDR3 DNA is TGTGCCAGCAGGGGGGGGCAGGTGGGCACTGAAGCTTTCTTT.

The chain has TRBV9 and TRBJ2-5, with 13 bases fitting TRBD2. The CDR3 is 20 residues long. Germline V gives CDR1 SGDLS, CDR2 YYNGEE. V lost 1 base and J lost 4; bases outside the gene matches: 16. The chain's CDR3 is CASSVIVPVRTSGSRETQYF. DNA for the CDR3: TGTGCCAGCAGCGTAATTGTACCGGTTAGGACTAGCGGGAGTCGAGAGACCCAGTACTTC.

This clonotype came up many times. The genes are TRBV29-1 and TRBJ1-2; possibly TRBD1 for D (5 bases). This CDR3 spans 14 amino acids. V lost 6 bases and J 2 bases, leaving 16 bases between the germline ends. Germline CDR1 is SQVTM and CDR2 is ANQGSEA. The CDR3 sequence: CSVQDWGENYGYTF. The CDR3 DNA follows: TGCAGCGTACAGGATTGGGGGGAAAACTATGGCTACACCTTC.

This clonotype was found many times. V is TRBV6-5 and J is TRBJ1-2; possible D gene TRBD1, 6 bases. The CDR3 spans 15 residues. Germline loops: CDR1 MNHEY, CDR2 SVGAGI. V dropped 0 bases and J dropped 5 bases, with 13 bases sitting between them. The CDR3 DNA follows: TGTGCCAGCAGTTACTCAGCTGACAGGCGATATGGCTACACCTTC. Translated, it gives CASSYSADRRYGYTF.

This clonotype was picked up many times. This chain uses TRBV6-5 with TRBJ2-7, with a weak D call TRBD2 (5 bases). The CDR3 is 12 amino acids. The germline CDR1 and CDR2 sequences are MNHEY and SVGAGI. V was clipped by 8 bases and J by 4 bases, with 12 bases between them. For the CDR3, the DNA is TGTGCCAGCCACGGGGTTGGGTACGAGCAGTACTTC. Translated, it gives CASHGVGYEQYF.

This clonotype was picked up many times. The rearrangement joins TRBV28 to TRBJ2-7; 8 nucleotides agree with TRBD2. This CDR3 has 18 amino acids. V shed 5 bases, J shed 2 bases, and the junction held 17 bases outside the gene matches. Germline values: CDR1 MDHEN, CDR2 SYDVKM. This chain's CDR3 is CASSPQTEKRGWTYEQYF. CDR3 in DNA: TGTGCCAGCAGTCCTCAGACAGAAAAGCGGGGGTGGACCTACGAGCAGTACTTC.

This clonotype showed up just a few times. The V and J genes are TRBV30 and TRBJ2-2, with 9 nucleotides matching TRBD1. Germline V gives CDR1 GTSNPN, CDR2 SVGIG (reference sequence). V lost 2 bases and J lost 7; bases outside the gene matches: 5. This CDR3 has 14 amino acids. The CDR3 sequence is CAWSPGTGHGELFF. In DNA form, the CDR3 reads TGTGCCTGGAGTCCCGGGACAGGGCACGGGGAGCTGTTTTTT.

The chain employs TRBV11-2 and TRBJ2-7; TRBD2 matches at 8 bases. This CDR3 region has 15 residues. Germline assignment: CDR1 SGHAT and CDR2 FQNNGV. Losses at the gene ends were 3 bases for V and 3 bases for J; bases not matched to a gene: 7. Here the CDR3 reads CASSFRSSGVYEQYF. The CDR3 nucleotides are TGTGCCAGCAGCTTCAGGAGTAGCGGGGTCTACGAGCAGTACTTC. Together with reference TRBV11-2 and TRBJ2-7, the CDR3 gives the full variable domain: EAGVAQSPRYKIIEKRQSVAFWCNPISGHATLYWYQQILGQGPKLLIQFQNNGVVDDSQLPKDRFSAERLKGVDSTLKIQPAKLEDSAVYLCASSFRSSGVYEQYFGPGTRLTVT.

This clonotype was recorded many times. The rearrangement joins TRBV12-3 or TRBV12-4 to TRBJ1-5, with 7 bases identical to TRBD1. This CDR3 contains 14 residues. The V and J ends lost 7 bases and 2 bases, in that order; junction bases with no gene match: 5. The CDR3 spells CASTQGVRNQPQHF. CDR3 in DNA: TGTGCCAGCACTCAGGGGGTTCGCAATCAGCCCCAGCATTTT.

This chain uses TRBV3-1 with TRBJ1-1, with D possibly TRBD1 on 5 matching bases. Deletions cut 4 bases from V and 7 bases from J, with 13 bases between. The CDR3 has 13 amino acids. The germline V gene encodes CDR1 LGHDT and CDR2 YNNKEL (reference sequence). CDR3 sequence reads: CASSPSQGSEAFF. CDR3 DNA: TGTGCCAGCAGCCCCAGCCAGGGAAGTGAAGCTTTCTTT.

This clonotype was found many times. V and J are TRBV29-1 and TRBJ1-2, with D unclear. Germline CDR1 and CDR2: SQVTM and ANQGSEA. Trimming took off 4 bases at V and 6 bases at J, with 9 bases between the two ends. The CDR3 is 11 amino acids. The CDR3 sequence is CSVGGLDGYTF. The CDR3 DNA follows: TGCAGCGTTGGGGGTCTGGATGGCTACACCTTC.

This clonotype showed up many times. V and J are TRBV24-1 and TRBJ1-4; 10 bases align to TRBD1. CDR1 and CDR2 (germline): KGHDR, SFDVKD. The length of the CDR3 is 16 residues. The V segment lost 5 bases and the J segment 5 bases; nucleotides outside the gene matches: 7. The CDR3: CATSGPGQGPNEKLFF. The CDR3 DNA is TGTGCCACCAGTGGCCCGGGACAGGGGCCCAATGAAAAACTGTTTTTT.

V gene TRBV12-3 or TRBV12-4 combines with J gene TRBJ2-7; D unresolved. V was trimmed by 2 bases and J by 3 bases, leaving 14 bases between them. The CDR3 has 15 amino acids. CDR3 DNA sequence: TGTGCCAGCAGTTTAAAGGGCACCCTCGACTACGAGCAGTACTTC. Its protein is CASSLKGTLDYEQYF.

This clonotype came up many times. This chain uses TRBV25-1 with TRBJ2-7, with D uncertain. The CDR3 length is 14 residues. Trimming removed 2 bases from V and 0 bases from J, with 8 bases in between. CDR1 is MGHDK, CDR2 SYGVNS, per germline. The CDR3 sequence is CASSEESPSYEQYF. Written as DNA, the CDR3 is TGTGCCAGCAGTGAAGAATCTCCCTCCTACGAGCAGTACTTC.

This clonotype was seen at least ten times. The chain is built from TRBV4-3 and TRBJ1-2, with D hard to call. The germline CDR1 and CDR2 sequences are LGHNA and YSLEER. The CDR3 has 15 residues. With 0 bases removed from V and 5 bases from J, the gap between germline ends came to 13 bases. In DNA form, the CDR3 reads TGCGCCAGCAGCCAAGATCGGATAGGGTGGTATGGCTACACCTTC. Protein product: CASSQDRIGWYGYTF.

About this clonotype: Compared with germline, one end of the junction differs, possibly owing to a read error. This sequence joins TRBV5-1 and TRBJ2-7; 7 nucleotides line up with TRBD1. This CDR3 contains 14 residues. Germline CDR1 reads SGHRS; CDR2 reads YFSETQ. The CDR3 DNA follows: TGCGCCAGCAGCTTGGGACAGGGCGCCTACGATCAGTACTTC. It specifies CASSLGQGAYDQYF.